One and the same sample provided the 4 T cell receptor beta chains below, sequenced in a study of OX40 agonist ivuxolimab in advanced cancers. Some clones are missing from TCRdb's copy, which holds only in-frame ones; the method was immunoSEQ multiplex PCR. The top ten clones hold about 2% of a sample with about 67,000 clones, approximately 91% of them seen once. This sample comprised CD4+ or CD8+ T cells sorted from blood, obtained in a trial of the OX40 agonist ivuxolimab. All receptors come from an adult with an advanced solid tumor such as melanoma, head and neck, liver or kidney cancer.

This rearrangement joins TRBV30 to TRBJ2-3; 10 bases match TRBD2. CDR1 is GTSNPN and CDR2 is SVGIG in the germline V gene (reference sequence). The CDR3 spans 15 residues. V lost 2 bases, J lost 2 bases, and 4 bases stayed unmatched. CDR3 coding DNA: TGTGCCTGGAGTACTCTAGCGGGGGTCACAGATACGCAGTATTTT. The encoded protein is CAWSTLAGVTDTQYF.

V gene TRBV7-2 combines with J gene TRBJ1-2; possible D gene TRBD1, 5 bases. The V end lost 5 bases, the J end lost 13 bases, and 20 bases lay between the germline ends. Germline V lookup: CDR1 SGHTA, CDR2 FQGNSA. This CDR3 comprises 13 residues. CDR3 DNA sequence: TGTGCCAGCAGCCGGGATCGGGACCTCGTCCCCACCTTC. It encodes CASSRDRDLVPTF.

The V and J genes are TRBV14 and TRBJ1-4; D call uncertain. Germline CDR1 and CDR2: SGHDN and FVKESK. Trimming pared 0 bases from V and 13 bases from J, leaving 12 bases between. CDR3 length: 13 amino acids. CDR3 protein: CASSQDSRSRLFF. The CDR3 DNA sequence: TGTGCCAGCAGCCAAGATTCGAGGTCTAGACTGTTTTTT.

The rearrangement uses TRBV2 and TRBJ1-2, with unresolved D. Trimming stripped 1 base from V and 7 bases from J, with 10 bases between. The CDR3 length is 13 residues. The germline V gene encodes CDR1 SNHLY and CDR2 FYNNEI. CDR3: CASSEDGPFGYTF. The CDR3, as DNA: TGTGCCAGCAGTGAAGACGGGCCGTTTGGCTACACCTTC.